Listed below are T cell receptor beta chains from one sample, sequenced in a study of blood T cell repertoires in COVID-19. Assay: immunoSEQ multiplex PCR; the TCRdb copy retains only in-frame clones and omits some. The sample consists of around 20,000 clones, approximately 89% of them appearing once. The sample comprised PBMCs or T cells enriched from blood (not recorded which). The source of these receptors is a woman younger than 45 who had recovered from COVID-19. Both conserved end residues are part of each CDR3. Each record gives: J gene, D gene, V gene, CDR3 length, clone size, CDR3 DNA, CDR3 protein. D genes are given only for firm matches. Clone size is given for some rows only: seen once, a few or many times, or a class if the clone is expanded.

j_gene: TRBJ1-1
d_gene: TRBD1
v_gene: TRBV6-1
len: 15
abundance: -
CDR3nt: TGTGCCAGCAGTGAAGCCGTGGCAGGGGGCACTGAAGCTTTCTTT
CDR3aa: CASSEAVAGGTEAFF

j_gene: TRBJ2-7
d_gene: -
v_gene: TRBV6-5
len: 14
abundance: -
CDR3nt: TGTGCCAGCAGTTTCTACTCACCCCCCTACGAGCAGTACTTC
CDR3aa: CASSFYSPPYEQYF

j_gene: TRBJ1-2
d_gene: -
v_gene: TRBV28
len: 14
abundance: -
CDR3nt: TGTGCCAGCAGTTTAGAGACGGCGACGGGTGGCTACACCTTC
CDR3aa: CASSLETATGGYTF

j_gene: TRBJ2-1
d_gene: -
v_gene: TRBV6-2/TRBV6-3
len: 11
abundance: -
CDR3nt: TGTGCCAGCAGTTATCCGGATGAGCAGTTCTTC
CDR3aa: CASSYPDEQFF

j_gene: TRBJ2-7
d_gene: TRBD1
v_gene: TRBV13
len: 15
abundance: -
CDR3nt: TGTGCCAGCAGCTCCCCCTACCAGGGGGTCTACGAGCAGTACTTC
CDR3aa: CASSSPYQGVYEQYF

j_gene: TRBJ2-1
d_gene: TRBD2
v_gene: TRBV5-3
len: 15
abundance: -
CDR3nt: TGTGCCAGAAGCGGACTAGCGGGGGGTTATGATGAGCAGTTCTTC
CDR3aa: CARSGLAGGYDEQFF

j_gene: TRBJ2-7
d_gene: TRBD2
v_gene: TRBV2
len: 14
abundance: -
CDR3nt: TGTGCCAGCAGTGAAGCGGGGAGCGGGGTACTCCAGTACTTC
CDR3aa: CASSEAGSGVLQYF

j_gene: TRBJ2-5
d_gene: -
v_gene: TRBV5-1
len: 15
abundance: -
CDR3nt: TGCGCCAGCAGCTTGGGGCAGGGCAAGCAAGAGACCCAGTACTTC
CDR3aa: CASSLGQGKQETQYF

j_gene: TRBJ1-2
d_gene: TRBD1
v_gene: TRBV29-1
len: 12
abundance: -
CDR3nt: TGCAGCGTACCCAGGACAGGGAATGGCTACACCTTC
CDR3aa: CSVPRTGNGYTF

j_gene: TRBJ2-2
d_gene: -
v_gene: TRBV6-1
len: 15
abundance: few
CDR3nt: TGTGCCAGCAGTGACGGGACACGGTTCACCGGGGAGCTGTTTTTT
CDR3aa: CASSDGTRFTGELFF

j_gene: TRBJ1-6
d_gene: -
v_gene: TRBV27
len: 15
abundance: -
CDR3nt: TGTGCCAGCAGTTTATCGAGGGATGGTAATTCACCCCTCCACTTT
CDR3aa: CASSLSRDGNSPLHF

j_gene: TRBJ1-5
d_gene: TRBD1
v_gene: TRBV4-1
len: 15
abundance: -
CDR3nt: TGCGCCAGCAGCCAAGACCGGGACAGCGATCAGCCCCAGCATTTT
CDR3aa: CASSQDRDSDQPQHF

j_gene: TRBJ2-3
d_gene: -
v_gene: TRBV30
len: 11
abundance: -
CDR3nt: TGTGCCTGGAGAGGTTCGCGGACGCAGTATTTT
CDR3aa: CAWRGSRTQYF

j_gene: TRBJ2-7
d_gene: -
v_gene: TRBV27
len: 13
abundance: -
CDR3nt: TGTGCCAGCAGGGTGCCCAACACCTACGAGCAGTACTTC
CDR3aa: CASRVPNTYEQYF

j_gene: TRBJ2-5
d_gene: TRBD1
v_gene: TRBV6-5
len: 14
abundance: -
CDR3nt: TGTGCCAGCAGAGACGAGAGGGGGCCAGAGACCCAGTACTTC
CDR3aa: CASRDERGPETQYF

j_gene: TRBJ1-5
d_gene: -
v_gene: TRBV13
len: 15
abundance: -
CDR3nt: TGTGCCAGCAGCTTAGGGTCTGGGCCGAATCAGCCCCAGCATTTT
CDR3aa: CASSLGSGPNQPQHF

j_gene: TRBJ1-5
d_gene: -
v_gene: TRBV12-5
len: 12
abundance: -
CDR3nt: TGTGCTAGTGGTTCCCTCAATCAGCCCCAGCATTTT
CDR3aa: CASGSLNQPQHF

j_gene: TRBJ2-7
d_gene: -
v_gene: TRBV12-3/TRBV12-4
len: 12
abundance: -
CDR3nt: TGTGCCAGCAGCCCGAACTTCTACGAGCAGTACTTC
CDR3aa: CASSPNFYEQYF

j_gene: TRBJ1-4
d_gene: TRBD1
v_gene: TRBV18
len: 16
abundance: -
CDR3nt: TGTGCCAGCTCACCAAACAGGGGTGCAACTAATGAAAAACTGTTTTTT
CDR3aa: CASSPNRGATNEKLFF

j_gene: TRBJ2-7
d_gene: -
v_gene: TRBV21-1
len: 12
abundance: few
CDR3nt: TGTGCCAGCAGCAACGTCAGGGACGAGCAGTACTTC
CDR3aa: CASSNVRDEQYF

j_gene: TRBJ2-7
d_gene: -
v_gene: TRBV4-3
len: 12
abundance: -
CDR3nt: TGCGCCAGCAGCCCCGGGGGATACGAGCAGTACTTC
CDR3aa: CASSPGGYEQYF

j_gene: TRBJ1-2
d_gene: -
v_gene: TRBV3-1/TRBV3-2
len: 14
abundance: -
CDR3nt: TGTGCCAGCAGCCAAGATCCCGGGGAGACCGGCTACACCTTC
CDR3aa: CASSQDPGETGYTF

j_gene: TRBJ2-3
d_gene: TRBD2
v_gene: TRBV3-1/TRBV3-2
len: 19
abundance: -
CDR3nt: TGTGCCAGCAGCCAGGGCAGACTAGCGGGGGCTGAGGGGACAGATACGCAGTATTTT
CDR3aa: CASSQGRLAGAEGTDTQYF

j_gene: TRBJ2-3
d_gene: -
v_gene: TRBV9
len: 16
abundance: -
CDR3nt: TGTGCCAGCAGCGTAGGGGGGGGGCCTGGCACAGATACGCAGTATTTT
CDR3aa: CASSVGGGPGTDTQYF

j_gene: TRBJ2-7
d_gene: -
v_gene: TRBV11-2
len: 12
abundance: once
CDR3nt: TGTGCCAGCAGCTTCCCCAAATACGAGCAGTACTTC
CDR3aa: CASSFPKYEQYF

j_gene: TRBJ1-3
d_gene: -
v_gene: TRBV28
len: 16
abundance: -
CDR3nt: TGTGCCAGCAGTTTTATGGTTCCGAGCTCTGGAAACACCATATATTTT
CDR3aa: CASSFMVPSSGNTIYF

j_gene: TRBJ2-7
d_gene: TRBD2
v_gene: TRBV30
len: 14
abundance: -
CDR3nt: TGTGCCTGGTCCGGGCGGGGGGGCTGGTACGAGCAGTACTTC
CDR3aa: CAWSGRGGWYEQYF

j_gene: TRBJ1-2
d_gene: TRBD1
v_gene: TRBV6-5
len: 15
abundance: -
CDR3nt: TGTGCCAGCAGTAGAACCCAGGGGGTCGGCTATGGCTACACCTTC
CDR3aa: CASSRTQGVGYGYTF

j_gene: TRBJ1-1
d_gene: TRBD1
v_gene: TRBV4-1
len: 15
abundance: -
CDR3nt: TGCGCCAGCAGCCTATTGACAGGGAAGGCTGGTGAAGCTTTCTTT
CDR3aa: CASSLLTGKAGEAFF

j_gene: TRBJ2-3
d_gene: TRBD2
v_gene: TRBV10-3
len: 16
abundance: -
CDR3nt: TGTGCCATCAGTGAGCCCCTAGCGGGGGAGGGAGATACGCAGTATTTT
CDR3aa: CAISEPLAGEGDTQYF

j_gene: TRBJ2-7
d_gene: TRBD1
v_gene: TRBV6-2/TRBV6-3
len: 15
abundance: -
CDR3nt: TGTGCCAGCAGTATAAGGGGGGACAGGGGCTACGAGCAGTACTTC
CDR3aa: CASSIRGDRGYEQYF

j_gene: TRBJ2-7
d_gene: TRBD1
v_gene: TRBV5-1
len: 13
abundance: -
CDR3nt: TGCGCCAGCAGACAAGGACAGGGGTACGAGCAGTACTTC
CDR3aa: CASRQGQGYEQYF

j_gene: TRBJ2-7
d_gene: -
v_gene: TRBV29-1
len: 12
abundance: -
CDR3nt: TGCAGCGGATCAACAGGGTCCTACGAGCAGTACTTC
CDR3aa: CSGSTGSYEQYF